This T cell receptor (beta chain) is from a study of CD8+ T cells in alopecia areata. In the study overall: Administration of oral tofacitinib to treated patients was at 5 to 10 mg twice daily.

Sequencing relied on a cDNA template that was reverse transcribed from extracted RNA. Measured with immunoSEQ multiplex PCR; TCRdb has only the in-frame clones, and not every one. The sample yields 190,000 or so clones, about three fifths seen once. Study outcomes and limitations: Significant decreases in scalp clonality and expanded CD8+ clones followed tofacitinib treatment. Scalp repertoires also include resident alphabeta T cells from normal skin.

V trimming: 7 bases; J trimming: 1 base; junction bases outside the gene matches: 9. The CDR3 has 15 residues. Per the germline V gene, CDR1 is MDHEN and CDR2 is SYDVKM. Points on this clone: Its specificity is unknown.

Treatment given: oral pan-JAK inhibitor, 5-10 mg twice daily. Material: CD8+ T cells sorted from blood, obtained at week 24, from a patient treated with tofacitinib. The receptor was derived from a human donor with alopecia areata. J is TRBJ2-7 and V is TRBV28; 8 nucleotides align to TRBD1. DNA for the CDR3: TGTGCCAGCACTTGGGACAGGTCGGGATCCTACGAGCAGTACTTC. Translated, it gives CASTWDRSGSYEQYF.